The sequence of this T cell receptor (beta chain) was determined in a study of shared clonotypes between healthy human individuals. Note on this clone: The antigen is undetermined.

Study-wide findings and caveats: Naive subsets usually exceeded memory subsets in estimated richness.

CDR1 is MNHEY, CDR2 SVGAGI, per germline. Trimming cost V 6 bases and J 11 bases; bases outside gene matches: 4. The CDR3 loop spans 13 amino acids. Measured with immunoSEQ multiplex PCR; TCRdb has only the in-frame clones, and not every one. The sample has about 1.1 million clones; around 78% are singletons. The rearrangement uses TRBV6-5 and TRBJ1-4, with 12 bases aligning to TRBD1. Material for sequencing was memory CD4+ T cells from PBMCs. The subset is: CD45RA-negative fraction. This clonotype was obtained from a man in his late teens or twenties in good health. Some clones in this sample may be carry-over from other donors' samples. The CDR3 nucleotides read TGTGCCAGCAGAACGGGACAGGGGGCTAAACTGTTTTTT. Protein sequence: CASRTGQGAKLFF.